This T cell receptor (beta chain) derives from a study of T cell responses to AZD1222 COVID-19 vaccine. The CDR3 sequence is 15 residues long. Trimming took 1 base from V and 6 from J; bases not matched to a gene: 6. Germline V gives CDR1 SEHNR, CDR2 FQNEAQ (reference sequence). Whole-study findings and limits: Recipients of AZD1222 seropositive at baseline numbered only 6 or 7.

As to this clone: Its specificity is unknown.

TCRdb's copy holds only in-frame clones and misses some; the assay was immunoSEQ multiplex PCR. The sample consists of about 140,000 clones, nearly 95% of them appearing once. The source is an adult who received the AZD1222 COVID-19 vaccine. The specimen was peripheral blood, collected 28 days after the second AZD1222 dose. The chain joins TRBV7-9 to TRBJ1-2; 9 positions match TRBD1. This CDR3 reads CASSLVGTGNDGYTF. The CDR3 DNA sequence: TGTGCCAGCAGCTTAGTTGGGACAGGGAACGATGGCTACACCTTC. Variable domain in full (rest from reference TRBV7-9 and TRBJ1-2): DTGVSQNPRHKITKRGQNVTFRCDPISEHNRLYWYRQTLGQGPEFLTYFQNEAQLEKSRLLSDRFSAERPKGSFSTLEIQRTEQGDSAMYLCASSLVGTGNDGYTFGSGTRLTVV.